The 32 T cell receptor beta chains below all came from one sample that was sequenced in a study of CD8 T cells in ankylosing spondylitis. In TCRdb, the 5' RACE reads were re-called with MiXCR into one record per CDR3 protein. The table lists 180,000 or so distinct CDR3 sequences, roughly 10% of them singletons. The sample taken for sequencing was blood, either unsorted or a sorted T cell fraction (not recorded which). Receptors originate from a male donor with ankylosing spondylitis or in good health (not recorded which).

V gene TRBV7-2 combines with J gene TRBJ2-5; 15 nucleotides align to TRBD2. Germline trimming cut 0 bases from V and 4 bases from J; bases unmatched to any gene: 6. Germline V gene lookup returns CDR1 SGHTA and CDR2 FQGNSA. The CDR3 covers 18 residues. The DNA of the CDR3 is TGTGCCAGCAGCTTAGCTCGGACTAGCGGGGGGGCCCGAGAGACCCAGTACTTC. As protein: CASSLARTSGGARETQYF. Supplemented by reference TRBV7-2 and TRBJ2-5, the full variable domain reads GAGVSQSPSNKVTEKGKDVELRCDPISGHTALYWYRQSLGQGLEFLIYFQGNSAPDKSGLPSDRFSAERTGGSVSTLTIQRTQQEDSAVYLCASSLARTSGGARETQYFGPGTRLLVL.

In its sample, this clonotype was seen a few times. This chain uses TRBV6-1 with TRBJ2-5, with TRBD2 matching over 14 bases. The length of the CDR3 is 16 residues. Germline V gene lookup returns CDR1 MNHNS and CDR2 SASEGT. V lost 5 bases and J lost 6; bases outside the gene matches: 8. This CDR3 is CASSRPGLAGEQTQYF. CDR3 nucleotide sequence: TGTGCCAGCAGTCGCCCGGGACTAGCGGGAGAGCAGACCCAGTACTTC.

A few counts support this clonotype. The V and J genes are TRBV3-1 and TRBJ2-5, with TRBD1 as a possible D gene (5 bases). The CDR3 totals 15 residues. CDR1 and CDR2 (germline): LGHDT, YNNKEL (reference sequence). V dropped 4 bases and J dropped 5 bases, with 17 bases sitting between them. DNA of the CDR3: TGTGCCAGCAGCCGAACTCAGGGAAGGTGGGAGACCCAGTACTTC. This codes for CASSRTQGRWETQYF.

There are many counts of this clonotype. In DNA, the CDR3 is TGTGCCAGCAGAACCGGGACAGGCGTCCTCAATCAGCCCCAGCATTTT. This codes for CASRTGTGVLNQPQHF. V and J are TRBV6-1 and TRBJ1-5, with 8 bases lining up with TRBD1. CDR1 MNHNS and CDR2 SASEGT come from the germline V gene. The CDR3 extends over 16 amino acids. J gave up 3 bases and V 6 bases, and 10 bases lay outside the gene matches.

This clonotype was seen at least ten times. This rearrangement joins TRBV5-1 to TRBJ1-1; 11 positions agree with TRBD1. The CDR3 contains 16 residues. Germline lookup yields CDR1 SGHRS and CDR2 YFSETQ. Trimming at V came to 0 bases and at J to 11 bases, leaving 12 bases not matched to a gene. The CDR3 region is CASSLAMDGQGALAFF. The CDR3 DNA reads TGCGCCAGCAGCTTGGCGATGGATGGACAGGGGGCTTTGGCTTTCTTT.

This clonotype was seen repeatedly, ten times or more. The CDR3 protein is CASSLALLRLHSNEQFF. CDR3 bases: TGTGCCAGCAGCTTAGCGCTGTTGCGTTTACACTCCAATGAGCAGTTCTTC. The chain recombines TRBV7-2 with TRBJ2-1; D is undetermined. Trimming stripped 0 bases from V and 6 bases from J, with 18 bases between. The CDR3 has 17 amino acids. CDR1 is SGHTA, CDR2 FQGNSA, per germline.

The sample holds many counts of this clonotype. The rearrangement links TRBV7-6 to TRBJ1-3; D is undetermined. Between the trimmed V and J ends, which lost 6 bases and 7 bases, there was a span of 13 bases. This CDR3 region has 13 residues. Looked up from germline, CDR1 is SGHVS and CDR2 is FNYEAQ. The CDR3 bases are TGTGCCAGCAGTCGTGCGGGGTCCAACACCATATATTTT. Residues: CASSRAGSNTIYF.

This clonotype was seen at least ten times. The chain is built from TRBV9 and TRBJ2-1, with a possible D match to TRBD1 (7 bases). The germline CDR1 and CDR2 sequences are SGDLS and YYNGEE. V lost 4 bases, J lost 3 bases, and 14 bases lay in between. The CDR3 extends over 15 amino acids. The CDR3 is CASSKRQGGYNEQFF. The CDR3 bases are TGTGCCAGCAGCAAACGACAGGGAGGCTACAATGAGCAGTTCTTC. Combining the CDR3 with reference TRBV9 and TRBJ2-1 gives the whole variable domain DSGVTQTPKHLITATGQRVTLRCSPRSGDLSVYWYQQSLDQGLQFLIQYYNGEERAKGNILERFSAQQFPDLHSELNLSSLELGDSALYFCASSKRQGGYNEQFFGPGTRLTVL.

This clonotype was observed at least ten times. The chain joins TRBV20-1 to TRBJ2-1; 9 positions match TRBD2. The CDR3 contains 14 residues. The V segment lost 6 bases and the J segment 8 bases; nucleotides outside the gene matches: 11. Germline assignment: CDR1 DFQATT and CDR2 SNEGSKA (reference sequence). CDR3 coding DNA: TGCAGTGCGGTAGCGGGAGCCTTTTCGCATGAGCAGTTCTTC. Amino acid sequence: CSAVAGAFSHEQFF.

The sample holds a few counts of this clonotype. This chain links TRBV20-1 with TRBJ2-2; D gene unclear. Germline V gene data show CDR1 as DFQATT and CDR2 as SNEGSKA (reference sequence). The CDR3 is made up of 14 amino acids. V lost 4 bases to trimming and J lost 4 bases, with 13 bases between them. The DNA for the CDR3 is TGCAGTGCTACGGGCCCTGAGTTCACCGGGGAGCTGTTTTTT. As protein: CSATGPEFTGELFF.

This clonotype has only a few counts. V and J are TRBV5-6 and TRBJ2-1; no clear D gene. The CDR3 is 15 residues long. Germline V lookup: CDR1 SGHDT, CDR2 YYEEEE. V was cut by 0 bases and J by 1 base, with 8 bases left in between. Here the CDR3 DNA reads TGTGCCAGCAGCTTGGGAGGTTTTTCCTACAATGAGCAGTTCTTC. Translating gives CASSLGGFSYNEQFF.

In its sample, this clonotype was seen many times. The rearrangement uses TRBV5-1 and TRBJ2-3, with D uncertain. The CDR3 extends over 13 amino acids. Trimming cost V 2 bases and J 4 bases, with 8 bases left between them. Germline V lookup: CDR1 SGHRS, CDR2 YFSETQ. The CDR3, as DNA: TGCGCCAGCAGCTTAAGACTGTCAGATACGCAGTATTTT. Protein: CASSLRLSDTQYF.

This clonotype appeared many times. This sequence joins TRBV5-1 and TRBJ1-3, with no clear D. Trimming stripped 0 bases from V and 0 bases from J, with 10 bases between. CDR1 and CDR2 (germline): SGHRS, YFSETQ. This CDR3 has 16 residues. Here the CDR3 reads CASSLVPGSSGNTIYF. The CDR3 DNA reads TGCGCCAGCAGCTTGGTTCCGGGAAGCTCTGGAAACACCATATATTTT. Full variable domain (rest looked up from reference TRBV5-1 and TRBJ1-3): KAGVTQTPRYLIKTRGQQVTLSCSPISGHRSVSWYQQTPGQGLQFLFEYFSETQRNKGNFPGRFSGRQFSNSRSEMNVSTLELGDSALYLCASSLVPGSSGNTIYFGEGSWLTVV.

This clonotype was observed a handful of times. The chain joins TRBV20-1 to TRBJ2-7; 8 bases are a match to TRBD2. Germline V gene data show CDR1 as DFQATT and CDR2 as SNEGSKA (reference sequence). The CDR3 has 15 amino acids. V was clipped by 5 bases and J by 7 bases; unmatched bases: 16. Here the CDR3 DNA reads TGCAGTGCTGGTAAGAGCGGGAGAGGGAGCCGGGAGCAGTACTTC. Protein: CSAGKSGRGSREQYF.

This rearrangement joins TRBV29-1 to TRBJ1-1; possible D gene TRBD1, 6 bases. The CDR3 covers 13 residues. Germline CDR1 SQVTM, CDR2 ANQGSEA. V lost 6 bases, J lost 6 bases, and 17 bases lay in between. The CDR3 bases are TGCAGCGTATGGGGGGGGGCGTTCTCTGAAGCTTTCTTT. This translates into CSVWGGAFSEAFF. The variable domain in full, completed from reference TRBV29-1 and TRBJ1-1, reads SAVISQKPSRDICQRGTSLTIQCQVDSQVTMMFWYRQQPGQSLTLIATANQGSEATYESGFVIDKFPISRPNLTFSTLTVSNMSPEDSSIYLCSVWGGAFSEAFFGQGTRLTVV.

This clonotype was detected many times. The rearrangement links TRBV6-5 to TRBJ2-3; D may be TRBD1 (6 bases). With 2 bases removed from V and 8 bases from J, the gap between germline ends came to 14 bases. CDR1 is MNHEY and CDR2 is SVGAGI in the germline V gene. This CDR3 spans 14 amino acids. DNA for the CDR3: TGTGCCAGCAGTTACGACAGGACCCTGGGTACGCAGTATTTT. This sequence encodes CASSYDRTLGTQYF.

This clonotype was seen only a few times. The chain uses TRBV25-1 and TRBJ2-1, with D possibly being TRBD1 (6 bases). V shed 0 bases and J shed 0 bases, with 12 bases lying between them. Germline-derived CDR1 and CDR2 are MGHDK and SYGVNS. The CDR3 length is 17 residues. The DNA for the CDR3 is TGTGCCAGCAGTGAATATAAGGGGACAAGCTCCTACAATGAGCAGTTCTTC. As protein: CASSEYKGTSSYNEQFF.

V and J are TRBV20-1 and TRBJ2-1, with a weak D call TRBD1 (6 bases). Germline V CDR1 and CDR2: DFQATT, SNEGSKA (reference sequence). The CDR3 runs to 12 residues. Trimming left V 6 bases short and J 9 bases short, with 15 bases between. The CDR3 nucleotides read TGCAGTGCCAAGAGGGGGAGTGGTGAGCAGTTCTTC. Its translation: CSAKRGSGEQFF.

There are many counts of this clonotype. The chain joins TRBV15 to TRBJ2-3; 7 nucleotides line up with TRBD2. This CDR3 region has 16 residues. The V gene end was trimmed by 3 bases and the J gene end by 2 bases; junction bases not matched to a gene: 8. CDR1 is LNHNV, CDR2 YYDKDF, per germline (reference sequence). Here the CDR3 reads CATSRNLAGSTDTQYF. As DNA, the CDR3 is TGTGCCACCAGCAGGAACTTAGCGGGCTCCACAGATACGCAGTATTTT.

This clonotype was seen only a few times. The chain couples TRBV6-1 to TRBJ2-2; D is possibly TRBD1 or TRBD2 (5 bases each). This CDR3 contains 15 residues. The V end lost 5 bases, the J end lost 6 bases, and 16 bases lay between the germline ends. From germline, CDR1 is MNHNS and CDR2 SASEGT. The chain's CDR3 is CASSPLTMGAGELFF. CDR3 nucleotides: TGTGCCAGCAGTCCCTTGACCATGGGGGCCGGGGAGCTGTTTTTT.

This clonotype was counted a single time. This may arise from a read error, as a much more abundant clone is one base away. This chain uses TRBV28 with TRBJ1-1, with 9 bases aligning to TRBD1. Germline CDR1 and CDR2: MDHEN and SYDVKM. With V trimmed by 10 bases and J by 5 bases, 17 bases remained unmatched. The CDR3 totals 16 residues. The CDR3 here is CANTLWGTGRTTEAFF. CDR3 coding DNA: TGTGCCAACACCCTATGGGGGACAGGGCGTACGACTGAAGCTTTCTTT.

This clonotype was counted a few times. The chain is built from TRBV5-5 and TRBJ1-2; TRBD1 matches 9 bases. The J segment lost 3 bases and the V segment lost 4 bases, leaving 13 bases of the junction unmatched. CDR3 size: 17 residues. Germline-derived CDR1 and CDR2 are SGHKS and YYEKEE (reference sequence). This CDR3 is CASSPAGTGYDHYGYTF. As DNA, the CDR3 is TGTGCCAGCAGCCCCGCCGGGACAGGGTACGATCACTATGGCTACACCTTC.

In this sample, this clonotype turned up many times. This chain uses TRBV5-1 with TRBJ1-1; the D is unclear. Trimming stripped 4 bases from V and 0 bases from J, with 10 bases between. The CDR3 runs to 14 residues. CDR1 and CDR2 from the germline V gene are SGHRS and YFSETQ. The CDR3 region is CASSGPGMNTEAFF. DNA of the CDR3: TGCGCCAGCAGCGGACCTGGGATGAACACTGAAGCTTTCTTT.

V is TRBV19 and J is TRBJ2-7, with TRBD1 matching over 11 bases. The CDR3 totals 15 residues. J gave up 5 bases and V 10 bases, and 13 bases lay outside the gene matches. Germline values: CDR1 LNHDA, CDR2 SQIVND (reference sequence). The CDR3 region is CATRNSGQGEHEQYF. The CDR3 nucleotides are TGTGCCACTAGGAACTCGGGACAGGGGGAACACGAGCAGTACTTC.

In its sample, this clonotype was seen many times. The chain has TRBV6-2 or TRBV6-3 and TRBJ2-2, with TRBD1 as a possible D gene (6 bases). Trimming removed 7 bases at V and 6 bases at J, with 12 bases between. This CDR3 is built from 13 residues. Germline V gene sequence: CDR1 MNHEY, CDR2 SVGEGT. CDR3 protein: CASTERQAGELFF. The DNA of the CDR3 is TGTGCCAGCACCGAACGACAGGCCGGGGAGCTGTTTTTT.

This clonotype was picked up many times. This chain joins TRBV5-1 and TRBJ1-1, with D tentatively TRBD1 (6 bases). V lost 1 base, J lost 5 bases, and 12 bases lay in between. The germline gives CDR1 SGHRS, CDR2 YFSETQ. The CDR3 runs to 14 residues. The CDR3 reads CASSLNGQKTEAFF. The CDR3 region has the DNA TGCGCCAGCAGCTTGAACGGACAGAAAACTGAAGCTTTCTTT.

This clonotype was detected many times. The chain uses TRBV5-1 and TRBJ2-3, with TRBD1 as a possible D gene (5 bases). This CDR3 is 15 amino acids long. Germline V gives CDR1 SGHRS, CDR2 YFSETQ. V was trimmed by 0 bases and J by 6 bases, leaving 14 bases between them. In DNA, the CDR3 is TGCGCCAGCAGCTTGGTTAGGGGTCCAACGGATACGCAGTATTTT. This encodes CASSLVRGPTDTQYF.

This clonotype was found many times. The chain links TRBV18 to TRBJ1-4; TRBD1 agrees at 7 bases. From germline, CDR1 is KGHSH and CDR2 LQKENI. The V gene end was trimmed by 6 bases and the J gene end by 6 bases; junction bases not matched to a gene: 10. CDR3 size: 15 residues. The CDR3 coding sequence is TGTGCCAGCTCCTCCCAGCGAGGGGGCGATGAAAAACTGTTTTTT. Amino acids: CASSSQRGGDEKLFF.

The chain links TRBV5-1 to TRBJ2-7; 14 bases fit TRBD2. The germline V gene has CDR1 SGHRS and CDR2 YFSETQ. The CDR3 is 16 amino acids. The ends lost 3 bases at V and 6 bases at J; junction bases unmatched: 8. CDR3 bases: TGCGCCAGCAGCTACCCGGGACTAGCGGGAGTGGGCGAGCAGTACTTC. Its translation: CASSYPGLAGVGEQYF.

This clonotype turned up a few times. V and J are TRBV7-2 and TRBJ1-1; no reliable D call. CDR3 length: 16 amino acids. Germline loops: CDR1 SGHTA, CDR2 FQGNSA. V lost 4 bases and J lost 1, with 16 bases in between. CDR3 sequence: CASSSLQRNRNTEAFF. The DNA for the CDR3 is TGTGCCAGCAGCTCCCTACAAAGGAACAGGAACACTGAAGCTTTCTTT.

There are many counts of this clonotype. In DNA form, the CDR3 reads TGCGCCAGCAGTGACCATTACACCGGGGAGCTGTTTTTT. It yields the protein CASSDHYTGELFF. The genes are TRBV10-2 and TRBJ2-2; the D is unclear. The CDR3 has 13 amino acids. Per the germline V gene, CDR1 is WSHSY and CDR2 is SAAADI. The V end lost 3 bases, the J end lost 3 bases, and 5 bases lay between the germline ends.

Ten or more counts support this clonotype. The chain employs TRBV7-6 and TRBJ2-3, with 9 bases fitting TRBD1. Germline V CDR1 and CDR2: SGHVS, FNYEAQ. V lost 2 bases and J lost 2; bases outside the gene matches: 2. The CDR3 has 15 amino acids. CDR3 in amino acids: CASSLRTGDTDTQYF. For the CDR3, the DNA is TGTGCCAGCAGCTTACGGACAGGGGACACAGATACGCAGTATTTT. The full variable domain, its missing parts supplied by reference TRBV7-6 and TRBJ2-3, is GAGVSQSPRYKVTKRGQDVALRCDPISGHVSLYWYRQALGQGPEFLTYFNYEAQQDKSGLPNDRFSAERPEGSISTLTIQRTEQRDSAMYRCASSLRTGDTDTQYFGPGTRLTVL.